These 20 T cell receptor beta chains share one sample of origin, sequenced in a study of Ad26.COV2.S vaccination and SARS-CoV-2 variants. This sample's treatment: 15 to 20 received Ad26.COV2.S at low or high dose, single or two shots; several received placebo; per-sample allocation not given. Sampling occurred on day 63 after the first vaccine or placebo injection. TCRdb's copy holds only in-frame clones and misses some; the assay was immunoSEQ multiplex PCR. The data hold hundreds of thousands of clones, with 75% to 90% observed a single time. This specimen consisted of peripheral blood, obtained in a trial of Ad26.COV2.S vaccine versus placebo. The receptors here all came from a person aged 18 to 65 who received the Ad26.COV2.S COVID-19 vaccine or a placebo.

This chain links TRBV4-1 with TRBJ2-1; TRBD2 agrees at 8 bases. The germline V gene encodes CDR1 MGHRA and CDR2 YSYEKL. V shed 0 bases and J 2 bases; nucleotides not matched to a gene: 9. The CDR3 is made up of 18 amino acids. CDR3 DNA: TGCGCCAGCAGCCAAGACCGAGCACCGGGGGGGCCCTACAATGAGCAGTTCTTC. Protein: CASSQDRAPGGPYNEQFF.

This clone was counted between two and nine times. The gene calls are TRBV4-2 and TRBJ1-2; the match to TRBD1 covers 9 bases. After removal of 0 bases from V and 5 bases from J, the junction contained 7 bases not matched to a gene. This CDR3 is built from 16 residues. In germline, CDR1 is LGHNA, CDR2 YNFKEQ. The CDR3 coding sequence is TGTGCCAGCAGCCAAGATAGTCAACAGGGGGCTTATGGCTACACCTTC. Its protein is CASSQDSQQGAYGYTF.

The chain couples TRBV4-2 to TRBJ1-2; no clear D gene. V lost 1 base and J lost 1, with 7 bases in between. This CDR3 is 14 amino acids long. Germline CDR1 is LGHNA and CDR2 is YNFKEQ. The CDR3 nucleotides read TGTGCCAGCAGCCAAGTGGCGGATAACTATGGCTACACCTTC. Translated, it gives CASSQVADNYGYTF.

J is TRBJ1-3 and V is TRBV5-6; D is possibly TRBD1 (5 bases). Between the trimmed V and J ends, which lost 2 bases and 0 bases, there was a span of 12 bases. The CDR3 sequence is 16 residues long. The V gene's germline CDR1 is SGHDT and CDR2 YYEEEE. The CDR3 is CASSFGTGSSGNTIYF. Here the CDR3 DNA reads TGTGCCAGCAGCTTTGGGACGGGAAGCTCTGGAAACACCATATATTTT.

This clone was seen once. The V and J genes are TRBV6-5 and TRBJ1-6, with D possibly TRBD1 on 6 matching bases. The CDR3 is 15 amino acids. Trimming took off 6 bases at V and 7 bases at J, with 16 bases between the two ends. Germline assignment: CDR1 MNHEY and CDR2 SVGAGI. The DNA of the CDR3 is TGTGCCAGCAGCCAATACAGGGTTCGGAATTCACCCCTCCACTTT. Protein product: CASSQYRVRNSPLHF.

The V and J genes are TRBV5-6 and TRBJ1-1; a possible D gene is TRBD1 (5 bases). With 4 bases removed from V and 3 bases from J, the gap between germline ends came to 16 bases. CDR1 and CDR2 (germline): SGHDT, YYEEEE. CDR3 size: 15 residues. CDR3 amino acids: CASSRGGVGDTEAFF. The DNA of the CDR3 is TGTGCCAGCAGCCGAGGAGGAGTGGGGGACACTGAAGCTTTCTTT.

This chain uses TRBV3-1 (or the pseudogene TRBV3-2) with TRBJ2-7; D might be TRBD1 (6 bases). Per the germline V gene, CDR1 is LGHDT and CDR2 is YNNKEL (reference sequence). This CDR3 region has 15 residues. V gave up 1 base and J gave up 2 bases, with 12 bases separating them. This CDR3 reads CASSQGPGHTYEQYF. CDR3 nucleotides: TGTGCCAGCAGCCAAGGCCCGGGACACACCTACGAGCAGTACTTC.

This chain links TRBV4-3 with TRBJ1-1; perhaps TRBD1 as D (5 bases). Trimming removed 3 bases at V and 2 bases at J, with 16 bases between. The CDR3 consists of 16 residues. Germline V gives CDR1 LGHNA, CDR2 YSLEER. The CDR3 here is CASSHPPGTANTEAFF. CDR3 nucleotides: TGCGCCAGCAGCCACCCCCCGGGGACCGCTAACACTGAAGCTTTCTTT.

The V and J genes are TRBV7-8 and TRBJ1-5; unclear D gene. This CDR3 spans 15 amino acids. Deletions cut 0 bases from V and 4 bases from J, with 10 bases between. Germline V CDR1 and CDR2: SGHVS, FQNEAQ. The CDR3 here is CASSLAGVGNQPQHF. As DNA, the CDR3 is TGTGCCAGCAGCTTAGCCGGGGTGGGGAATCAGCCCCAGCATTTT.

This clone was observed a handful of times. CDR3 sequence reads: CASSLTLYGYTF. CDR3 DNA: TGTGCCAGCAGTTTGACCCTCTATGGCTACACCTTC. V is TRBV27 and J is TRBJ1-2; unclear D gene. Germline loops: CDR1 MNHEY, CDR2 SMNVEV (reference sequence). CDR3 size: 12 residues. Trimming shortened V by 3 bases and J by 4 bases, and 6 bases separated the two germline ends.

The J gene is TRBJ1-1, the V gene TRBV5-5, with D unresolved. This CDR3 is 14 amino acids long. V lost 1 base, J lost 0 bases, and 7 bases lay in between. Germline V gene sequence: CDR1 SGHKS, CDR2 YYEKEE (reference sequence). The CDR3 spells CASSLWGVNTEAFF. Here the CDR3 DNA reads TGTGCCAGCAGCTTGTGGGGAGTGAACACTGAAGCTTTCTTT.

V gene TRBV7-2 combines with J gene TRBJ2-6; TRBD1 is a possible D gene (6 bases). The CDR3 has 15 residues. V was cut by 4 bases and J by 2 bases, with 9 bases left in between. Per the germline V gene, CDR1 is SGHTA and CDR2 is FQGNSA. The CDR3 DNA follows: TGTGCCAGCAGCTCTACAGGGACTGGGGCCAACGTCCTGACTTTC. Residues: CASSSTGTGANVLTF. Supplemented by reference TRBV7-2 and TRBJ2-6, the full variable domain reads GAGVSQSPSNKVTEKGKDVELRCDPISGHTALYWYRQSLGQGLEFLIYFQGNSAPDKSGLPSDRFSAERTGGSVSTLTIQRTQQEDSAVYLCASSSTGTGANVLTFGAGSRLTVL.

The rearrangement joins TRBV30 to TRBJ2-3, with unresolved D. V lost 0 bases and J 2 bases, leaving 15 bases between the germline ends. The CDR3 totals 16 residues. CDR1 GTSNPN and CDR2 SVGIG come from the germline V gene (reference sequence). CDR3: CAWSVGQGIYTDTQYF. CDR3 nucleotides: TGTGCCTGGAGTGTAGGCCAAGGGATTTACACAGATACGCAGTATTTT.

CDR3 DNA sequence: TGTGCCACCCGACAGGGGAGCTCCTACGAGCAGTACTTC. Its translation: CATRQGSSYEQYF. The chain joins TRBV19 to TRBJ2-7; 8 bases are shared with TRBD1. Germline trimming cut 10 bases from V and 0 bases from J; bases unmatched to any gene: 5. Germline CDR1 reads LNHDA; CDR2 reads SQIVND (reference sequence). The CDR3 is made up of 13 amino acids. Filled out from reference TRBV19 and TRBJ2-7, the complete variable domain reads DGGITQSPKYLFRKEGQNVTLSCEQNLNHDAMYWYRQDPGQGLRLIYYSQIVNDFQKGDIAEGYSVSREKKESFPLTVTSAQKNPTAFYLCATRQGSSYEQYFGPGTRLTVT.

This chain uses TRBV13 with TRBJ2-5, with a tentative D call TRBD2 (6 bases). Trimming cost V 5 bases and J 4 bases, with 20 bases left between them. This CDR3 region has 16 residues. The germline V gene has CDR1 PRHDT and CDR2 FYEKMQ (reference sequence). CDR3 protein: CASSQGSGRPGETQYF. CDR3 DNA: TGTGCCAGCAGCCAAGGATCGGGGAGGCCAGGAGAGACCCAGTACTTC.

This clone was detected only once. The rearrangement joins TRBV5-4 to TRBJ2-1; 7 bases are shared with TRBD2. Germline V gene data show CDR1 as SGHNT and CDR2 as YYREEE (reference sequence). J gave up 5 bases and V 4 bases, and 12 bases lay outside the gene matches. This CDR3 has 16 residues. The CDR3 bases are TGTGCCAGCAGCGGCGGAGGAACGGGAGGACACAATGAGCAGTTCTTC. Encoded protein: CASSGGGTGGHNEQFF.

The chain links TRBV4-3 to TRBJ1-2; D may be TRBD1 (5 bases). CDR1 is LGHNA, CDR2 YSLEER, per germline. Trimming took off 2 bases at V and 5 bases at J, with 9 bases between the two ends. This CDR3 comprises 13 residues. CDR3 region: CASSQSREYGYTF. CDR3 sequence (DNA): TGCGCCAGCAGCCAATCCAGGGAGTATGGCTACACCTTC.

The rearrangement links TRBV29-1 to TRBJ1-1; no reliable D call. Trimming took off 3 bases at V and 4 bases at J, with 6 bases between the two ends. The CDR3 contains 11 residues. Germline V lookup: CDR1 SQVTM, CDR2 ANQGSEA. CDR3: CSVEKSTEAFF. CDR3 DNA sequence: TGCAGCGTTGAGAAAAGCACTGAAGCTTTCTTT.

V and J are TRBV2 and TRBJ1-5; D is uncertain. CDR1 and CDR2 (germline): SNHLY, FYNNEI. The CDR3 spans 12 residues. With 7 bases removed from V and 2 bases from J, the gap between germline ends came to 6 bases. This CDR3 is CASNRGNQPQHF. CDR3 sequence (DNA): TGTGCCAGCAATAGGGGCAATCAGCCCCAGCATTTT.

The J gene is TRBJ1-3, the V gene TRBV12-3 or TRBV12-4, with D unresolved. The V gene lost 8 bases and the J gene lost 10 bases, with 12 bases spanning the gap. The CDR3 has 11 amino acids. The CDR3 DNA is TGTGCCAGCGTTTGGTCATTGACCATATATTTT. Translating gives CASVWSLTIYF.